The rows below give T cell receptor beta chains drawn from one sample of a study of blood T cell repertoires in COVID-19. Sequencing was performed with immunoSEQ multiplex PCR; in TCRdb, only in-frame clones are kept and a portion is missing. The repertoire consists of 430,000 or so clones, with roughly 90% occurring once and the leading ten covering less than 2%. The source material was PBMCs or T cells enriched from blood (not recorded which). These receptor sequences come from a woman aged 40-49 years who had recovered from COVID-19. Each CDR3 is given without its conserved first and last residue. Each record gives: V gene, J gene, CDR3 protein.

V: TRBV29-1; J: TRBJ2-2; CDR3: SVDRENTGELF
V: TRBV3-1/TRBV3-2; J: TRBJ2-1; CDR3: ASSQAVLDNEQF
V: TRBV27; J: TRBJ2-1; CDR3: ASSLKAGLYNEQF
V: TRBV7-9; J: TRBJ2-3; CDR3: ASSLERRDTQY
V: TRBV18; J: TRBJ1-1; CDR3: ASSPTDSPTEAF
V: TRBV18; J: TRBJ2-1; CDR3: ASSRNSGSPYNEQF
V: TRBV19; J: TRBJ1-1; CDR3: ASSSWDRLNTEAF
V: TRBV6-5; J: TRBJ2-6; CDR3: ASTYISGANVLT
V: TRBV20-1; J: TRBJ1-2; CDR3: SASLPGQGMYGYT
V: TRBV27; J: TRBJ1-6; CDR3: ASSLFVGGRDNSPLH
V: TRBV3-1/TRBV3-2; J: TRBJ1-5; CDR3: ASSRGQNQPQH
V: TRBV5-4; J: TRBJ2-3; CDR3: ASGLAGSDTQY
V: TRBV20-1; J: TRBJ2-3; CDR3: SASLAVGTDTQY
V: TRBV10-2; J: TRBJ2-1; CDR3: ASSVRAGSYNEQF
V: TRBV24-1; J: TRBJ2-7; CDR3: ATSDSRSSGAYEQY
V: TRBV5-5; J: TRBJ1-2; CDR3: ASSLTPTHYGYT
V: TRBV5-5; J: TRBJ2-2; CDR3: ASSLSGTYTGELF
V: TRBV11-3; J: TRBJ1-6; CDR3: ASSLGQGNSPLH
V: TRBV15; J: TRBJ1-2; CDR3: ATSRDPGGFGYT
V: TRBV4-3; J: TRBJ1-2; CDR3: ASSQVPAGTANYGYT
V: TRBV24-1; J: TRBJ2-2; CDR3: AVSKLSTGELF
V: TRBV12-3/TRBV12-4; J: TRBJ2-3; CDR3: ASTVAGTDTQY
V: TRBV19; J: TRBJ1-5; CDR3: ASSLDRVGQPQH
V: TRBV19; J: TRBJ2-2; CDR3: ASRFGTSGYGELF